Presented here are 2 T cell receptor beta chains from one specimen sequenced in a study of blood T cell repertoires in COVID-19. TCRdb's copy holds only in-frame clones and misses some; the assay was immunoSEQ multiplex PCR. The repertoire holds nearly 200,000 clones, about 80% seen once, with over 6.5% in the top ten. The specimen sequenced was PBMCs or T cells enriched from blood (not recorded which). Every receptor here comes from a man between 35 and 55 years old who had recovered from COVID-19.

The chain employs TRBV27 and TRBJ1-6; no clear D. Trimming cost V 8 bases and J 0 bases, with 11 bases left between them. The CDR3 contains 15 residues. Germline V gene sequence: CDR1 MNHEY, CDR2 SMNVEV (reference sequence). The CDR3: CASGPVTSYNSPLHF. The CDR3, as DNA: TGTGCCAGCGGCCCAGTTACCTCCTATAATTCACCCCTCCACTTT.

The V call is TRBV9, the J call TRBJ2-2; TRBD2 is a possible D gene (7 bases). Germline CDR1 is SGDLS and CDR2 is YYNGEE. The V and J ends lost 0 bases and 6 bases respectively, with 15 bases between them. The CDR3 covers 16 residues. CDR3 nucleotide sequence: TGTGCCAGCAGCGTAGGGGGCGGGGGCGCTCCCGGGGAGCTGTTTTTT. The encoded protein is CASSVGGGGAPGELFF.